These 21 T cell receptor beta chains originate from one sample sequenced in a study of post-analysis software for immune sequencing data. Study-wide results and caveats: Roughly five TRBV segments appeared more often in patients than in controls, and TRBV5-6, TRBV5-1 and TRBV20-1 were among these.

Unique-molecular-identifier-tagged TCR beta cDNA libraries were used. In TCRdb, the PCR reads were re-called with MiXCR into one record per CDR3 protein. The sample includes hundreds of thousands of distinct CDR3 sequences, 30% of them seen just once. Their antigens are not known. The sequenced sample consisted of blood. These receptors originate from a girl between 5 and 17 years old with multiple sclerosis.

The chain combines TRBV4-2 with TRBJ2-1; TRBD2 might be the D (5 bases). Germline CDR1 LGHNA, CDR2 YNFKEQ. V dropped 1 base and J dropped 0 bases, with 13 bases sitting between them. This CDR3 spans 17 amino acids. This CDR3 is CASSQVHTGSSYNEQFF. The CDR3 coding sequence is TGTGCCAGCAGCCAAGTTCACACGGGGAGCTCCTACAATGAGCAGTTCTTC.

This clonotype was counted a few times. The genes are TRBV6-2 or TRBV6-3 and TRBJ2-7, with TRBD1 matching over 8 bases. V was pared by 8 bases and J by 4 bases, with 10 bases of the junction left unmatched. This CDR3 comprises 14 residues. CDR1 is MNHEY and CDR2 is SVGEGT in the germline V gene. The CDR3 bases are TGTGCCAGCGATTCCGGGACAGGAGATTACGAGCAGTACTTC. Protein: CASDSGTGDYEQYF.

The genes are TRBV6-6 and TRBJ2-1; D is undetermined. The CDR3 is made up of 11 amino acids. V was trimmed by 10 bases and J by 5 bases, leaving 9 bases between them. Germline values: CDR1 MNHNY, CDR2 SVGAGI (reference sequence). The CDR3 protein is CATRSNNEQFF. The CDR3 coding sequence is TGTGCCACCCGCAGCAACAATGAGCAGTTCTTC.

V and J are TRBV6-5 and TRBJ2-1; a weak D match, TRBD1 (6 bases). This CDR3 has 16 residues. Germline loops: CDR1 MNHEY, CDR2 SVGAGI. Trimming pared 2 bases from V and 5 bases from J, leaving 16 bases between. CDR3: CASSYLTGSRNNEQFF. CDR3 nucleotides: TGTGCCAGCAGTTACCTCACAGGGAGTAGGAACAATGAGCAGTTCTTC.

The chain carries TRBV28 and TRBJ2-7; 14 bases line up with TRBD2. From germline, CDR1 is MDHEN and CDR2 SYDVKM. Germline trimming cut 7 bases from V and 4 bases from J; bases unmatched to any gene: 3. The CDR3 has 14 amino acids. CDR3 sequence (DNA): TGTGCCAGCAAGACTAGCGGGGGGGGGTACGAGCAGTACTTC. Protein: CASKTSGGGYEQYF.

J is TRBJ1-1 and V is TRBV7-2; no clear D. This CDR3 comprises 14 residues. The V end lost 4 bases, the J end lost 4 bases, and 13 bases lay between the germline ends. Germline loops: CDR1 SGHTA, CDR2 FQGNSA. In DNA form, the CDR3 reads TGTGCCAGCAGCTCAGGACCGGGAGGCACTGAAGCTTTCTTT. Protein sequence: CASSSGPGGTEAFF.

This clonotype was seen a handful of times. The chain joins TRBV20-1 to TRBJ2-6; D ambiguous. Germline lookup yields CDR1 DFQATT and CDR2 SNEGSKA (reference sequence). CDR3 length: 21 residues. The V and J ends lost 0 bases and 0 bases respectively, with 24 bases between them. DNA for the CDR3: TGCAGTGCTAGAGATGAGTCTCCCTCGACATCCCTTATCTCTGGGGCCAACGTCCTGACTTTC. Translation: CSARDESPSTSLISGANVLTF.

This clonotype was detected only a few times. The CDR3 region has the DNA TGTGCCAGCAGCGTTTCAGGGGTGGGCGAAAAACTGTTTTTT. The encoded protein is CASSVSGVGEKLFF. The chain combines TRBV9 with TRBJ1-4; TRBD1 might be the D (6 bases). The CDR3 extends over 14 amino acids. Germline CDR1 SGDLS, CDR2 YYNGEE. V shed 2 bases and J shed 8 bases, with 13 bases lying between them.

The V and J genes are TRBV7-2 and TRBJ2-7, with 7 bases identical to TRBD2. Germline values: CDR1 SGHTA, CDR2 FQGNSA. J lost 0 bases, V lost 5 bases, and 13 bases had no gene match. The CDR3 sequence is 17 residues long. The CDR3 here is CASSPRPPGGGSYEQYF. CDR3 nucleotide sequence: TGTGCCAGCAGCCCTCGCCCCCCAGGCGGGGGCTCCTACGAGCAGTACTTC.

This clonotype has a handful of counts. The chain combines TRBV12-3 or TRBV12-4 with TRBJ1-1; D remains unclear. V dropped 4 bases and J dropped 3 bases, with 6 bases sitting between them. This CDR3 comprises 12 residues. CDR3 in amino acids: CASSSGYTEAFF. CDR3 sequence (DNA): TGTGCCAGCAGTTCCGGGTACACTGAAGCTTTCTTT.

The chain has TRBV6-2 or TRBV6-3 and TRBJ2-1; 10 bases fit TRBD2. CDR1 and CDR2 (germline): MNHEY, SVGEGT. V dropped 7 bases and J dropped 8; count of bases not matched to a gene: 8. The CDR3 consists of 14 residues. CDR3: CASKLLAGVDEQFF. CDR3 nucleotide sequence: TGTGCCAGCAAGTTGCTAGCGGGAGTAGATGAGCAGTTCTTC.

This clonotype has more than one count but fewer than ten. The rearrangement uses TRBV20-1 and TRBJ1-4, with no clear D. This CDR3 contains 12 residues. Trimming left V 7 bases short and J 5 bases short, with 11 bases between. Germline V CDR1 and CDR2: DFQATT, SNEGSKA (reference sequence). The CDR3 nucleotides are TGCAGTGTGGGCCAGCCGAATGAAAAACTGTTTTTT. This gives the protein CSVGQPNEKLFF.

This sequence joins TRBV5-1 and TRBJ1-5; TRBD1 matches at 7 bases. Germline V CDR1 and CDR2: SGHRS, YFSETQ. Trimming took 4 bases from V and 5 from J; bases not matched to a gene: 9. The CDR3 totals 15 residues. In DNA form, the CDR3 reads TGCGCCAGCAGCGCGCAACCAGGGGGTGATCAGCCCCAGCATTTT. Translating gives CASSAQPGGDQPQHF.

With regard to this clonotype: Germline is not matched at one junction end, which may reflect a read error. This chain uses TRBV7-2 with TRBJ2-7, with D tentatively TRBD1 or TRBD2 (5 bases each). Germline CDR1 and CDR2: SGHTA and FQGNSA. The CDR3 is made up of 12 amino acids. The CDR3 DNA is TGTGTCAGCAGCCCCGGGGCTTACGAGCAGTACTTC. The encoded protein is CVSSPGAYEQYF.

The chain uses TRBV24-1 and TRBJ2-1, with D maybe TRBD1 (5 bases). This CDR3 contains 15 residues. V was shortened by 4 bases and J by 8 bases, with 17 bases between the two germline ends. Germline CDR1 KGHDR, CDR2 SFDVKD. CDR3: CATSEGARTLYEQFF. The CDR3 nucleotides read TGTGCCACCAGTGAAGGGGCCCGCACCCTCTATGAGCAGTTCTTC.

The rearrangement links TRBV7-2 to TRBJ2-1; no firm D call. The length of the CDR3 is 13 residues. Trimming shortened V by 7 bases and J by 4 bases, and 11 bases separated the two germline ends. The germline CDR1 and CDR2 sequences are SGHTA and FQGNSA. CDR3 in DNA: TGTGCCAGCACCGGTGGCACTTACAATGAGCAGTTCTTC. This encodes CASTGGTYNEQFF.

This chain links TRBV27 with TRBJ2-1; TRBD2 matches 10 bases. The CDR3 runs to 15 residues. Germline values: CDR1 MNHEY, CDR2 SMNVEV (reference sequence). J was trimmed by 7 bases and V by 6 bases; bases with no gene match: 9. CDR3 DNA: TGTGCCAGCAGAGAAATAGCGGGGGGCCGGAATGAGCAGTTCTTC. Residues: CASREIAGGRNEQFF.

This clonotype was seen more than once but under ten times. V and J are TRBV29-1 and TRBJ2-5; possibly TRBD1 for D (5 bases). TRBJ2-7 matches the DNA end more closely, so the J call is doubtful. This CDR3 has 12 residues. The germline gives CDR1 SQVTM, CDR2 ANQGSEA. CDR3 amino acids: CSRSTGWGEQYF. In nucleotides, the CDR3 is TGCAGCAGGAGCACAGGTTGGGGCGAGCAGTACTTC.

In this sample, this clonotype turned up a few times. The CDR3 loop is CSARTDYGYTF. CDR3 sequence (DNA): TGCAGTGCTAGGACAGACTATGGCTACACCTTC. The V call is TRBV20-1, the J call TRBJ1-2; maybe TRBD1 (5 bases). V lost 3 bases, J lost 3 bases, and 5 bases lay in between. This CDR3 spans 11 amino acids. Germline CDR1 DFQATT, CDR2 SNEGSKA (reference sequence).

The sample holds a few counts of this clonotype. The chain recombines TRBV20-1 with TRBJ2-1; D may match TRBD1 or TRBD2 (5 bases each). V shed 1 base and J shed 7 bases, with 17 bases lying between them. Germline CDR1 is DFQATT and CDR2 is SNEGSKA (reference sequence). CDR3 length equals 15 residues. CDR3 residues: CSARGQLYGMNEQFF. In DNA form, the CDR3 reads TGCAGTGCTAGAGGACAGCTTTACGGGATGAATGAGCAGTTCTTC.

This clonotype appeared a few times. The V call is TRBV5-1, the J call TRBJ2-7; D gene uncertain. Germline loops: CDR1 SGHRS, CDR2 YFSETQ. The ends were cut back, 4 bases at V and 3 bases at J, with 11 bases in the middle. The CDR3 is 13 amino acids. CDR3 residues: CASSDGLDYEQYF. The CDR3 DNA sequence: TGCGCCAGCAGCGACGGCCTAGACTACGAGCAGTACTTC.